Described below is a single T cell receptor beta chain sequence and its context. The data were obtained in a study of control samples from healthy donors and cancer patients. Using immunoSEQ multiplex PCR, the repertoire was profiled, and TCRdb retains in-frame clones only, with some absent. The top ten hold roughly 6% of the sample, which has 60,000 to 65,000 clones, 75% to 85% seen once. Germline CDR1 is SGDLS and CDR2 is YYNGEE. This CDR3 is built from 13 residues. V was cut by 0 bases and J by 4 bases, with 8 bases left in between. Material: blood. The sequence was collected from a man aged 40-50 years in good health. This chain uses TRBV9 with TRBJ2-7; a possible D gene is TRBD1 (6 bases). As DNA, the CDR3 is TGTGCCAGCAGCGTAGACAGGGAGTACGAGCAGTACTTC. This codes for CASSVDREYEQYF.